These 13 T cell receptor beta chains were all obtained from the same sample, sequenced in a study of cytomegalovirus exposure and HLA in healthy donors. Primers for the PCR totalled 60 Vbeta and 13 Jbeta. Profiled with immunoSEQ multiplex PCR; TCRdb holds only in-frame clones, not every one. Seen here are 100,000 to 150,000 clones, approximately 75% observed once, and the top ten hold 3% to 4%. The sequenced sample was PBMCs. These receptors were taken from a woman between 45 and 65 years old in good health and CMV-seronegative.

V and J are TRBV7-9 and TRBJ1-1; D gene unclear. The germline V gene encodes CDR1 SEHNR and CDR2 FQNEAQ (reference sequence). The CDR3 sequence is 12 residues long. V was pared by 6 bases and J by 11 bases, with 16 bases between. CDR3 residues: CASREGYGKAFF. The CDR3 coding sequence is TGTGCCAGCAGGGAGGGATACGGTAAGGCTTTCTTT.

The V call is TRBV6-7, the J call TRBJ2-5, with a tentative D call TRBD1 (5 bases). TRBV6-7 is known as an ORF, though its function is uncertain. The CDR3 loop spans 12 amino acids. Trimming stripped 7 bases from V and 4 bases from J, with 10 bases between. CDR3: CASKGWGETQYF. The CDR3 bases are TGTGCCAGCAAGGGGTGGGGAGAGACCCAGTACTTC.

The V call is TRBV29-1, the J call TRBJ1-1; D possibly corresponds to TRBD1 (6 bases). There are 15 residues in the CDR3. Germline-derived CDR1 and CDR2 are SQVTM and ANQGSEA. The V end lost 4 bases, the J end lost 5 bases, and 20 bases lay between the germline ends. The CDR3, as DNA: TGCAGCGTTGCCCAACAGGGATCGGGGAAGACTGAAGCTTTCTTT. Amino acid sequence: CSVAQQGSGKTEAFF.

CDR3 in amino acids: CASSPQGQGSEQYF. For the CDR3, the DNA is TGTGCCAGCTCACCCCAGGGACAGGGATCCGAGCAGTACTTC. V and J are TRBV18 and TRBJ2-7; 9 nucleotides agree with TRBD1. Germline assignment: CDR1 KGHSH and CDR2 LQKENI. V lost 3 bases, J lost 6 bases, and 6 bases stayed unmatched. The CDR3 is made up of 14 amino acids.

The chain uses TRBV9 and TRBJ2-3, with 8 bases matching TRBD2. The V and J ends lost 4 bases and 6 bases, in that order; junction bases with no gene match: 10. Per germline, CDR1 SGDLS and CDR2 YYNGEE. The CDR3 consists of 15 residues. The CDR3 region is CASSSSPRLADTQYF. The CDR3, as DNA: TGTGCCAGCAGCTCCTCTCCCCGACTAGCGGATACGCAGTATTTT.

This clone was seen a handful of times. This sequence joins TRBV6-5 and TRBJ2-2; D unclear. Germline assignment: CDR1 MNHEY and CDR2 SVGAGI. V lost 7 bases and J 6 bases, leaving 12 bases between the germline ends. The CDR3 length is 13 residues. CDR3 protein: CASTYRGSGELFF. CDR3 sequence (DNA): TGTGCCAGCACCTACCGAGGATCCGGGGAGCTGTTTTTT.

This chain joins TRBV7-9 and TRBJ2-1; 7 positions agree with TRBD2. Germline V CDR1 and CDR2: SEHNR, FQNEAQ (reference sequence). The CDR3 contains 13 residues. V lost 3 bases to trimming and J lost 5 bases; unmatched junction nucleotides: 1. The CDR3 bases are TGTGCCAGCAGCTTCGGGGGGAACAATGAGCAGTTCTTC. Translating gives CASSFGGNNEQFF.

This clone has just one count. The chain uses TRBV10-2 and TRBJ2-1; 8 nucleotides agree with TRBD1. With 4 bases clipped from V and 5 bases from J, the junction kept 4 bases outside the gene matches. This CDR3 region has 14 residues. Germline V gene data show CDR1 as WSHSY and CDR2 as SAAADI. The CDR3 DNA reads as TGCGCCAGCAGTGCACAGGGGGAGAACAATGAGCAGTTCTTC. Amino acid sequence: CASSAQGENNEQFF.

J is TRBJ2-2 and V is TRBV2; D gene uncertain. V lost 6 bases, J lost 1 base, and 9 bases lay in between. This CDR3 comprises 14 residues. CDR1 and CDR2 (germline): SNHLY, FYNNEI. The CDR3 bases are TGTGCCAGCAGAACCCAACAGAACACCGGGGAGCTGTTTTTT. This encodes CASRTQQNTGELFF.

This clone was counted only a few times. The rearrangement joins TRBV29-1 to TRBJ2-2; 8 nucleotides align to TRBD2. V dropped 4 bases and J dropped 7; count of bases not matched to a gene: 14. The germline V gene encodes CDR1 SQVTM and CDR2 ANQGSEA. The CDR3 is 16 amino acids. In nucleotides, the CDR3 is TGCAGCGTTGCGCCTCTTAGCGGGGACATAGGCGGGGAGCTGTTTTTT. Protein: CSVAPLSGDIGGELFF.

This clone was counted only a few times. Other DNA sequences from this sample encode an identical CDR3 as well. The V call is TRBV7-8, the J call TRBJ2-3, with no clear D. The CDR3 has 13 residues. Germline V gene lookup returns CDR1 SGHVS and CDR2 FQNEAQ. V lost 5 bases to trimming and J lost 4 bases, with 10 bases between them. The CDR3 spells CASSPPRADTQYF. CDR3 in DNA: TGTGCCAGCAGCCCCCCTCGTGCAGATACGCAGTATTTT.

CDR3 nucleotides: TGTGCCAGCAGCTTGGACCTAGCCTACGAGCAGTACTTC. Encoded protein: CASSLDLAYEQYF. The genes are TRBV5-6 and TRBJ2-7; D is unresolved. V lost 0 bases to trimming and J lost 2 bases, with 6 bases between them. The CDR3 runs to 13 residues. Per germline, CDR1 SGHDT and CDR2 YYEEEE.

The CDR3 DNA reads as TGTGCCAGCAGCCCCACCCTAGGGACTAGCGAGACCCAGTACTTC. Amino acids: CASSPTLGTSETQYF. The chain uses TRBV7-9 and TRBJ2-5; 9 nucleotides align to TRBD2. The CDR3 spans 15 residues. V was clipped by 5 bases and J by 5 bases; unmatched bases: 9. The V gene's germline CDR1 is SEHNR and CDR2 FQNEAQ (reference sequence).